A single sample is the source of the 30 T cell receptor beta chains below, sequenced in a study of CD8+ T cells in alopecia areata. After isolation, RNA underwent reverse transcription to generate cDNA as the sequencing template. Generated by immunoSEQ multiplex PCR, the TCRdb table keeps only in-frame clones and is missing some. Of some 150,000 clones in the sample, less than 65% are singletons; the top ten hold approximately 19%. The sample in question was CD8+ T cells sorted from blood, obtained at week 0. The receptor source for this set is a human donor with alopecia areata.

This chain joins TRBV7-6 and TRBJ2-7, with no clear D. V was cut by 0 bases and J by 2 bases, with 11 bases left in between. The CDR3 runs 15 residues. Looked up from germline, CDR1 is SGHVS and CDR2 is FNYEAQ. The DNA of the CDR3 is TGTGCCAGCAGCTTAGCGATAGGTAATGCCTACGAGCAGTACTTC. As protein: CASSLAIGNAYEQYF.

In this sample, this clone turned up a few times. The gene calls are TRBV29-1 and TRBJ1-2; 10 bases map to TRBD1. Trimming at V came to 0 bases and at J to 5 bases, leaving 6 bases not matched to a gene. Germline V gene data show CDR1 as SQVTM and CDR2 as ANQGSEA. CDR3 length equals 15 residues. Here the CDR3 reads CSVEDVRDRGYGYTF. In DNA, the CDR3 is TGCAGCGTTGAAGATGTCCGGGACAGGGGATATGGCTACACCTTC. Variable domain in full (rest from reference TRBV29-1 and TRBJ1-2): SAVISQKPSRDICQRGTSLTIQCQVDSQVTMMFWYRQQPGQSLTLIATANQGSEATYESGFVIDKFPISRPNLTFSTLTVSNMSPEDSSIYLCSVEDVRDRGYGYTFGSGTRLTVV.

V is TRBV9 and J is TRBJ2-1; 10 bases fit TRBD2. The V segment lost 2 bases and the J segment 6 bases; nucleotides outside the gene matches: 8. CDR3 length equals 16 residues. Germline V CDR1 and CDR2: SGDLS, YYNGEE. As DNA, the CDR3 is TGTGCCAGCAGCGTCGGAGGACTAGCGGTACTCAATGAGCAGTTCTTC. Its translation: CASSVGGLAVLNEQFF.

The V and J genes are TRBV10-3 and TRBJ2-1, with TRBD2 identical over 7 bases. CDR3 length: 15 residues. V trimming: 6 bases; J trimming: 6 bases; junction bases outside the gene matches: 11. Germline CDR1 ENHRY, CDR2 SYGVKD. Written as DNA, the CDR3 is TGTGCCATCAGGATAGCGGGCGAGCCTGGCAATGAGCAGTTCTTC. Amino acid sequence: CAIRIAGEPGNEQFF.

The chain has TRBV4-3 and TRBJ2-7; 7 bases match TRBD2. J gave up 3 bases and V 0 bases, and 5 bases lay outside the gene matches. Germline values: CDR1 LGHNA, CDR2 YSLEER. There are 15 residues in the CDR3. CDR3 sequence (DNA): TGCGCCAGCAGCCAAGATGCCGCGGGGGTCTACGAGCAGTACTTC. This translates into CASSQDAAGVYEQYF.

The chain has TRBV29-1 and TRBJ2-1, with D perhaps TRBD2 (5 bases). CDR1 and CDR2 from the germline V gene are SQVTM and ANQGSEA. This CDR3 is 12 amino acids long. V lost 6 bases, J lost 6 bases, and 12 bases lay in between. CDR3 DNA sequence: TGCAGCGTGGTTGGAGGAGGCAATGAGCAGTTCTTC. It yields the protein CSVVGGGNEQFF.

For this clone: Within the sample, other DNA sequences also encode this same CDR3. This chain joins TRBV29-1 and TRBJ2-1, with 8 bases lining up with TRBD1. Losses at the gene ends were 8 bases for V and 6 bases for J; bases not matched to a gene: 6. CDR1 and CDR2 from the germline V gene are SQVTM and ANQGSEA. CDR3 length equals 12 residues. CDR3 protein: CSPRQGPNEQFF. CDR3 sequence (DNA): TGCAGCCCCCGACAGGGGCCCAATGAGCAGTTCTTC.

This clone was seen a handful of times. The CDR3 is CAWRLPRDRYYGYTF. The CDR3 DNA is TGTGCCTGGAGGCTCCCCCGGGACAGATACTATGGCTACACCTTC. The V gene is TRBV30, the J gene TRBJ1-2; 7 bases line up with TRBD1. The CDR3 loop spans 15 amino acids. CDR1 GTSNPN and CDR2 SVGIG come from the germline V gene (reference sequence). Germline trimming cut 3 bases from V and 3 bases from J; bases unmatched to any gene: 10.

V and J are TRBV29-1 and TRBJ2-7; tentative D call: TRBD1 (6 bases). Trimming pared 3 bases from V and 3 bases from J, leaving 15 bases between. CDR1 and CDR2 (germline): SQVTM, ANQGSEA. The CDR3 is made up of 14 amino acids. Written as DNA, the CDR3 is TGCAGCGTTGACACAGGGATTGAGGGCTACGAGCAGTACTTC. Protein product: CSVDTGIEGYEQYF.

This clone was seen once. This chain joins TRBV29-1 and TRBJ1-2; D is uncertain. Germline-derived CDR1 and CDR2 are SQVTM and ANQGSEA. The CDR3 is made up of 11 amino acids. The V end lost 4 bases, the J end lost 4 bases, and 7 bases lay between the germline ends. CDR3 residues: CSVAHSYGYTF. CDR3 coding DNA: TGCAGCGTTGCACACTCCTATGGCTACACCTTC.

This clone appeared a few times. V is TRBV18 and J is TRBJ1-2; possibly TRBD1 for D (5 bases). Per germline, CDR1 KGHSH and CDR2 LQKENI. This CDR3 spans 13 amino acids. Trimming removed 5 bases from V and 5 bases from J, with 12 bases in between. CDR3: CASSSQDSYGYTF. The DNA for the CDR3 is TGTGCCAGCTCATCACAGGATTCGTATGGCTACACCTTC.

This chain uses TRBV14 with TRBJ1-1; D gene uncertain. The CDR3 runs to 13 residues. V was shortened by 0 bases and J by 7 bases, with 9 bases between the two germline ends. The germline gives CDR1 SGHDN, CDR2 FVKESK. CDR3 sequence reads: CASSQDWVGEAFF. The CDR3 DNA sequence: TGTGCCAGCAGCCAAGATTGGGTTGGTGAAGCTTTCTTT.

In its sample, this clone was seen once. The rearrangement uses TRBV2 and TRBJ2-7; no firm D call. The V gene's germline CDR1 is SNHLY and CDR2 FYNNEI. With 4 bases removed from V and 2 bases from J, the gap between germline ends came to 9 bases. This CDR3 comprises 13 residues. The CDR3: CASSVSPTYEQYF. Here the CDR3 DNA reads TGTGCCAGCAGTGTATCCCCTACCTACGAGCAGTACTTC.

This chain joins TRBV4-3 and TRBJ2-7; TRBD2 matches 9 bases. Trimming took 1 base from V and 3 from J; bases not matched to a gene: 4. Germline CDR1 and CDR2: LGHNA and YSLEER. The CDR3 covers 15 residues. The CDR3 region is CASSQGTSAGYEQYF. DNA of the CDR3: TGCGCCAGCAGCCAAGGGACTAGCGCCGGCTACGAGCAGTACTTC.

This clone was detected a few times. The CDR3 protein is CASLSSGGVQYF. As DNA, the CDR3 is TGTGCCAGCTTATCTAGCGGGGGTGTTCAGTACTTC. The chain has TRBV6-5 and TRBJ2-4; 10 nucleotides line up with TRBD2. Unmatched junction bases numbered 6, after V lost 8 bases and J lost 11 bases. CDR1 is MNHEY, CDR2 SVGAGI, per germline. This CDR3 contains 12 residues.

This clone has only a few counts. This rearrangement joins TRBV29-1 to TRBJ2-7; D not certain. Germline V gene data show CDR1 as SQVTM and CDR2 as ANQGSEA. The CDR3 runs 14 residues. V was trimmed by 4 bases and J by 3 bases, leaving 16 bases between them. The CDR3 DNA is TGCAGCGTTGTTCAGCTCGAGGCCGACTACGAGCAGTACTTC. Amino acid sequence: CSVVQLEADYEQYF.

The chain joins TRBV9 to TRBJ1-4, with TRBD1 as a possible D gene (5 bases). CDR1 SGDLS and CDR2 YYNGEE come from the germline V gene. The CDR3 spans 15 residues. V dropped 0 bases and J dropped 7 bases, with 13 bases sitting between them. For the CDR3, the DNA is TGTGCCAGCAGCGTAGGAGGGACGATGGGTGAAAAACTGTTTTTT. It codes for CASSVGGTMGEKLFF.

The rearrangement uses TRBV29-1 and TRBJ1-1, with D uncertain. The CDR3 loop spans 12 amino acids. CDR1 and CDR2 (germline): SQVTM, ANQGSEA. CDR3 DNA: TGCACCGCCGGACGGGAGAACACTGAAGCTTTCTTT. Amino acids: CTAGRENTEAFF.

The chain joins TRBV13 to TRBJ1-1; D is ambiguous. This CDR3 spans 13 amino acids. Germline CDR1 PRHDT, CDR2 FYEKMQ (reference sequence). Trimming cost V 6 bases and J 3 bases, with 11 bases left between them. Written as DNA, the CDR3 is TGTGCCAGCAGGGGAAGTGAGTACACTGAAGCTTTCTTT. Translating gives CASRGSEYTEAFF.

This clone has a handful of counts. The J gene is TRBJ2-1, the V gene TRBV4-1, with D maybe TRBD2 (6 bases). Germline-derived CDR1 and CDR2 are MGHRA and YSYEKL. V shed 2 bases and J shed 2 bases, with 10 bases lying between them. This CDR3 is built from 15 residues. CDR3 region: CASSQPGTAYNEQFF. CDR3 DNA sequence: TGCGCCAGCAGCCAACCCGGGACTGCCTACAATGAGCAGTTCTTC.

There are a few counts of this clone. The chain has TRBV11-2 and TRBJ2-5, with D possibly being TRBD2 (6 bases). The CDR3 has 14 amino acids. The germline CDR1 and CDR2 sequences are SGHAT and FQNNGV. The V and J ends lost 5 bases and 1 base respectively, with 11 bases between them. CDR3 protein: CASSLAGSQETQYF. CDR3 coding DNA: TGTGCCAGCAGCCTGGCGGGGTCCCAAGAGACCCAGTACTTC.

This chain joins TRBV4-3 and TRBJ1-1, with D unresolved. Germline lookup yields CDR1 LGHNA and CDR2 YSLEER. Trimming took off 0 bases at V and 5 bases at J, with 7 bases between the two ends. This CDR3 contains 13 residues. The CDR3 nucleotides are TGCGCCAGCAGCCAAGACAGGACGACTGAAGCTTTCTTT. Its translation: CASSQDRTTEAFF.

The V call is TRBV11-3, the J call TRBJ2-6; a weak D match, TRBD1 (5 bases). Germline CDR1 reads SGHNT; CDR2 reads YENEEA. The length of the CDR3 is 13 residues. V dropped 5 bases and J dropped 10 bases, with 12 bases sitting between them. This CDR3 is CASSTRGQNVLTF. The CDR3 bases are TGTGCCAGCAGCACAAGGGGCCAAAACGTCCTGACTTTC.

The CDR3 sequence: CASNPFPQRDRSYEQYF. DNA of the CDR3: TGTGCCAGCAACCCCTTCCCCCAAAGGGACAGATCCTACGAGCAGTACTTC. The chain combines TRBV27 with TRBJ2-7; TRBD1 agrees at 7 bases. Trimming removed 7 bases from V and 1 base from J; junction bases left unmatched: 16. CDR3 length: 17 residues. Germline lookup yields CDR1 MNHEY and CDR2 SMNVEV (reference sequence).

This clone came up a few times. This chain joins TRBV11-3 and TRBJ2-7; tentatively, D is TRBD1 (5 bases). Per the germline V gene, CDR1 is SGHNT and CDR2 is YENEEA. This CDR3 region has 13 residues. The germline V and J ends were trimmed by 4 bases and 5 bases, with 12 bases remaining between them. The CDR3: CASSSQGLDEQYF. The CDR3 DNA is TGTGCCAGCAGCTCTCAGGGTTTAGACGAGCAGTACTTC.

This clone was counted once. V gene TRBV4-1 combines with J gene TRBJ2-3; TRBD1 might be the D (5 bases). Trimming removed 6 bases from V and 4 bases from J, with 17 bases in between. CDR1 is MGHRA and CDR2 is YSYEKL in the germline V gene. The CDR3 covers 15 residues. The CDR3 region is CASRQDKESADTQYF. The CDR3 region has the DNA TGCGCCAGCAGACAGGATAAAGAGTCGGCAGATACGCAGTATTTT.

In nucleotides, the CDR3 is TGCAGCGGGCGAGTGGGCGCCTCCGAGGACTACGAGCAGTACTTC. Translation gives CSGRVGASEDYEQYF. The rearrangement uses TRBV29-1 and TRBJ2-7; D gene unclear. This CDR3 spans 15 amino acids. Germline CDR1 reads SQVTM; CDR2 reads ANQGSEA. Trimming stripped 7 bases from V and 3 bases from J, with 22 bases between.

This rearrangement joins TRBV29-1 to TRBJ2-6; 9 nucleotides match TRBD2. The J segment lost 0 bases and the V segment lost 4 bases, leaving 10 bases of the junction unmatched. The length of the CDR3 is 18 residues. Germline V gene lookup returns CDR1 SQVTM and CDR2 ANQGSEA. CDR3 sequence (DNA): TGCAGCGTTGTGGAGTTGCAAGCGGGGGGCTCTGGGGCCAACGTCCTGACTTTC. This codes for CSVVELQAGGSGANVLTF.

This chain links TRBV15 with TRBJ1-1; D gene uncertain. The germline CDR1 and CDR2 sequences are LNHNV and YYDKDF (reference sequence). The V and J ends lost 7 bases and 4 bases respectively, with 7 bases between them. CDR3 length: 11 residues. DNA for the CDR3: TGTGCCACCAAGTTGGGCACTGAAGCTTTCTTT. Protein sequence: CATKLGTEAFF.

Note on this clone: The likely explanation is a read error, given a far larger clone one base away. The CDR3 is CASSARLGEGEGYEQYF. The CDR3 nucleotides are TGTGCCAGCAGCGCGAGGCTTGGAGAGGGGGAGGGCTACGAGCAGTACTTC. The chain recombines TRBV2 with TRBJ2-7; the D gene is possibly TRBD2 (7 bases). V was shortened by 6 bases and J by 3 bases, with 24 bases between the two germline ends. From germline, CDR1 is SNHLY and CDR2 FYNNEI. The CDR3 sequence is 17 residues long.